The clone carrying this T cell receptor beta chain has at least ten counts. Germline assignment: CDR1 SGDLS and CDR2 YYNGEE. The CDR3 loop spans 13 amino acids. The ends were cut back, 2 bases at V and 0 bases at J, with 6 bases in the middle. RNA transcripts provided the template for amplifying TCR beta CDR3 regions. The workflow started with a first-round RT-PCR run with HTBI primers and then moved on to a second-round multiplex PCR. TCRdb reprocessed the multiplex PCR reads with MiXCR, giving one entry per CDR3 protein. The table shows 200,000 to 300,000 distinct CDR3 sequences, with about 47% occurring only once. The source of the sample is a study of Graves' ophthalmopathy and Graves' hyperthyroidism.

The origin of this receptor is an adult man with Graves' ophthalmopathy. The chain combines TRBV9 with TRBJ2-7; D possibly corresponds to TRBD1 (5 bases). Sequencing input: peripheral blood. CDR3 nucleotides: TGTGCCAGCAGCGTCGACAGCTCCTACGAGCAGTACTTC. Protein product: CASSVDSSYEQYF.